This record concerns one T cell receptor beta chain sequence. Its antigen remains unknown. Incorporated into the TCR beta cDNA libraries were unique molecular identifiers, which served to reduce PCR and sequencing biases. TCRdb itself ran the PCR reads through MiXCR, one entry per CDR3 protein. The sample lists roughly 730,000 distinct CDR3 sequences, 25% to 30% occurring once. The data are from a study of post-analysis software for immune sequencing data. The study, taken as a whole, reports: Higher frequency in patients than in controls was seen for five TRBV segments, with TRBV5-6, TRBV5-1 and TRBV20-1 among them.

V was cut by 9 bases and J by 4 bases, with 13 bases left in between. CDR3 length equals 12 residues. The chain uses TRBV12-3 or TRBV12-4 and TRBJ2-7, with D perhaps matching TRBD2 (6 bases). The sequence was collected from a girl aged 10 to 17 with multiple sclerosis. Sequencing used blood. The chain's CDR3 is CASSGVVYEQYF. CDR3 nucleotide sequence: TGTGCCAGTTCGGGGGTAGTATACGAGCAGTACTTC.